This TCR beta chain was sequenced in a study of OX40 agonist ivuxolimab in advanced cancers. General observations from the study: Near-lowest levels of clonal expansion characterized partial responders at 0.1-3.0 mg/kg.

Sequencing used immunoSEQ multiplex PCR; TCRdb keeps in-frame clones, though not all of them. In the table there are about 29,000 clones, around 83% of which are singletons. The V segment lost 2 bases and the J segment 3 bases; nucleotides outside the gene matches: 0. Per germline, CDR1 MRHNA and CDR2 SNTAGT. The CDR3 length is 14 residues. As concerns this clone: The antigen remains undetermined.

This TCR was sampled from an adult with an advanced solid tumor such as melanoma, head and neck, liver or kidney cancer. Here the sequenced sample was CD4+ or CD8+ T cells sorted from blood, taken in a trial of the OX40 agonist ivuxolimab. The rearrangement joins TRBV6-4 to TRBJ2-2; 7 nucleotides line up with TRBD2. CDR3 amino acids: CASSDGRDTGELFF. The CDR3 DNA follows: TGTGCCAGCAGTGACGGGAGGGACACCGGGGAGCTGTTTTTT.